Included here is one T cell receptor (beta chain) sequence, with context. Germline lookup yields CDR1 KGHSH and CDR2 LQKENI. The length of the CDR3 is 15 residues. After removal of 6 bases from V and 3 bases from J, the junction contained 9 bases not matched to a gene. The sample originates from a study of blood T cell repertoires in COVID-19. Data came from immunoSEQ multiplex PCR; TCRdb stores just in-frame clones and leaves some out. The sample shows around 77,000 clones, 82% of them seen only once. The sequence was obtained from a human donor in a cohort sampled during active COVID-19. The sequencing sample was made of peripheral blood. This chain connects TRBV18 to TRBJ1-2; 8 bases match TRBD1. The CDR3: CASSRGQGKYYGYTF. The CDR3 DNA follows: TGTGCCAGCTCCAGAGGACAGGGCAAATACTATGGCTACACCTTC.